Below, 32 T cell receptor beta chains from the same sample are listed, as sequenced in a study of blood T cell repertoires in COVID-19. Using immunoSEQ multiplex PCR, the repertoire was profiled, and TCRdb retains in-frame clones only, with some absent. The sample has a few hundred thousand clones; approximately 86% are singletons. Sequencing was done on a sample of peripheral blood. These receptor sequences come from a human donor with COVID-19, enrolled during active disease. The donor label of this sample is uncertain.

The CDR3 nucleotides read TGTGCCAGTTTAGCGTCCCGGGACAGGGTAGCAGAGTATGGCTACACCTTC. Translation gives CASLASRDRVAEYGYTF. V gene TRBV19 combines with J gene TRBJ1-2, with TRBD1 matching over 9 bases. V lost 8 bases to trimming and J lost 5 bases; unmatched junction nucleotides: 18. Germline V gives CDR1 LNHDA, CDR2 SQIVND (reference sequence). The CDR3 loop spans 17 amino acids. Supplemented by reference TRBV19 and TRBJ1-2, the full variable domain reads DGGITQSPKYLFRKEGQNVTLSCEQNLNHDAMYWYRQDPGQGLRLIYYSQIVNDFQKGDIAEGYSVSREKKESFPLTVTSAQKNPTAFYLCASLASRDRVAEYGYTFGSGTRLTVV.

CDR3 protein: CASSFRDRGFDEQFF. CDR3 in DNA: TGTGCCAGCAGCTTTAGGGACAGGGGATTCGATGAGCAGTTCTTC. J is TRBJ2-1 and V is TRBV7-9; 10 positions agree with TRBD1. Germline assignment: CDR1 SEHNR and CDR2 FQNEAQ (reference sequence). Losses at the gene ends were 3 bases for V and 8 bases for J; bases not matched to a gene: 7. The CDR3 consists of 15 residues.

The chain employs TRBV6-1 and TRBJ2-1; D perhaps matches TRBD2 (6 bases). Trimming left V 0 bases short and J 4 bases short, with 16 bases between. The germline V gene has CDR1 MNHNS and CDR2 SASEGT. The CDR3 totals 17 residues. The CDR3 protein is CASSEAGQRAAYNEQFF. In DNA, the CDR3 is TGTGCCAGCAGTGAAGCGGGCCAGCGGGCAGCTTACAATGAGCAGTTCTTC.

The rearrangement links TRBV12-5 to TRBJ1-3; unclear D gene. This CDR3 comprises 18 residues. In germline, CDR1 is LGHNT, CDR2 FRNRAP. V was shortened by 8 bases and J by 4 bases, with 27 bases between the two germline ends. CDR3 coding DNA: TGTGCTAGTCACGCCGCCCCCGGGAAGCCCCTGGTCGGAAACACCATATATTTT. Its translation: CASHAAPGKPLVGNTIYF.

This clone turned up a few times. This rearrangement joins TRBV11-3 to TRBJ2-7, with TRBD2 as a possible D gene (5 bases). Between the trimmed V and J ends, which lost 4 bases and 0 bases, there was a span of 13 bases. The CDR3 covers 15 residues. CDR1 SGHNT and CDR2 YENEEA come from the germline V gene. In DNA, the CDR3 is TGTGCCAGCAGCTACCGAATGGGGAGCTCCTACGAGCAGTACTTC. Protein product: CASSYRMGSSYEQYF.

The chain recombines TRBV19 with TRBJ1-5; D is possibly TRBD1 (6 bases). CDR1 and CDR2 from the germline V gene are LNHDA and SQIVND (reference sequence). The V end lost 7 bases, the J end lost 7 bases, and 17 bases lay between the germline ends. This CDR3 region has 14 residues. CDR3 protein: CASTPAGVIQPQHF. CDR3 sequence (DNA): TGTGCCAGTACTCCGGCAGGGGTTATACAGCCCCAGCATTTT.

The chain carries TRBV28 and TRBJ1-1; TRBD1 aligns across 7 bases. The CDR3 is 13 amino acids. The germline V gene encodes CDR1 MDHEN and CDR2 SYDVKM. V lost 6 bases and J lost 5; bases outside the gene matches: 6. The CDR3 DNA follows: TGTGCCAGCAGGTGGATGACAGGGACTGAAGCTTTCTTT. This gives the protein CASRWMTGTEAFF.

V and J are TRBV6-6 and TRBJ2-1, with 7 bases that match TRBD1. Germline V CDR1 and CDR2: MNHNY, SVGAGI (reference sequence). Trimming cost V 2 bases and J 0 bases; bases outside gene matches: 4. The CDR3 length is 16 residues. The CDR3 protein is CASSYRDSSSYNEQFF. The CDR3 DNA reads as TGTGCCAGCAGTTACAGGGACAGCTCCTCCTACAATGAGCAGTTCTTC.

J is TRBJ1-1 and V is TRBV21-1. TRBV21-1 is designated a pseudogene. The CDR3 has 14 amino acids. Here the CDR3 DNA reads TGTGCCAGCGGGGGAGGGGGAGGTTCGTCTGAAGCTTTCTTT. It encodes CASGGGGGSSEAFF.

This CDR3 is CASSIRVRAEGTEAFF. The DNA for the CDR3 is TGTGCCAGTAGTATAAGAGTTCGGGCAGAGGGTACTGAAGCTTTCTTT. V usage is TRBV19 and J usage is TRBJ1-1; D remains ambiguous. Germline V CDR1 and CDR2: LNHDA, SQIVND (reference sequence). Trimming took 2 bases from V and 5 from J, leaving 18 bases between them. The CDR3 is 16 amino acids.

CDR3 protein: CASSLDRSYEQYF. In DNA, the CDR3 is TGTGCCAGCAGCCTGGACAGATCCTACGAGCAGTACTTC. The rearrangement joins TRBV7-9 to TRBJ2-7; D is perhaps TRBD1 (6 bases). Germline-derived CDR1 and CDR2 are SEHNR and FQNEAQ (reference sequence). V lost 5 bases to trimming and J lost 1 base, with 9 bases between them. This CDR3 region has 13 residues.

This clone has only one observation. The chain links TRBV30 to TRBJ1-6, with unresolved D. Trimming pared 4 bases from V and 7 bases from J, leaving 20 bases between. The CDR3 contains 16 residues. Germline V gene data show CDR1 as GTSNPN and CDR2 as SVGIG (reference sequence). This chain's CDR3 is CAWKVGTGRQNSPLHF. CDR3 sequence (DNA): TGTGCCTGGAAGGTTGGAACGGGGAGACAAAATTCACCCCTCCACTTT. The whole variable domain, remainder taken from reference TRBV30 and TRBJ1-6, is SQTIHQWPATLVQPVGSPLSLECTVEGTSNPNLYWYRQAAGRGLQLLFYSVGIGQISSEVPQNLSASRPQDRQFILSSKKLLLSDSGFYLCAWKVGTGRQNSPLHFGNGTRLTVT.

V and J are TRBV5-1 and TRBJ2-3; 11 nucleotides line up with TRBD2. CDR1 is SGHRS and CDR2 is YFSETQ in the germline V gene. J gave up 0 bases and V 3 bases, and 12 bases lay outside the gene matches. The CDR3 spans 19 residues. The CDR3 region has the DNA TGCGCCAGCAGCTCCCAGTACGGGACTAGCGGACGTAGCACAGATACGCAGTATTTT. As protein: CASSSQYGTSGRSTDTQYF.

This rearrangement joins TRBV6-5 to TRBJ2-7; 7 bases agree with TRBD2. CDR1 MNHEY and CDR2 SVGAGI come from the germline V gene. V lost 8 bases to trimming and J lost 5 bases; unmatched junction nucleotides: 15. The CDR3 spans 15 residues. The CDR3 sequence: CASARAGVSPNEQYF. The CDR3 nucleotides read TGTGCCAGCGCCCGGGCGGGGGTGAGTCCTAACGAGCAGTACTTC.

V usage is TRBV19 and J usage is TRBJ1-2; 8 bases are a match to TRBD1. In germline, CDR1 is LNHDA, CDR2 SQIVND (reference sequence). The CDR3 sequence is 15 residues long. V was clipped by 5 bases and J by 3 bases; unmatched bases: 8. The CDR3 loop is CASSYGGQGDYGYTF. The CDR3, as DNA: TGTGCCAGTAGTTACGGAGGACAGGGCGACTATGGCTACACCTTC.

V gene TRBV19 combines with J gene TRBJ2-6; D is unresolved. Trimming removed 6 bases at V and 0 bases at J, with 9 bases between. The length of the CDR3 is 15 residues. Looked up from germline, CDR1 is LNHDA and CDR2 is SQIVND (reference sequence). CDR3 coding DNA: TGTGCCAGTAGAAACACAGACTCTGGGGCCAACGTCCTGACTTTC. It encodes CASRNTDSGANVLTF.

The rearrangement uses TRBV5-1 and TRBJ1-2; 7 bases agree with TRBD1. The CDR3 length is 14 residues. Germline V lookup: CDR1 SGHRS, CDR2 YFSETQ. The ends lost 4 bases at V and 6 bases at J; junction bases unmatched: 9. CDR3 sequence (DNA): TGCGCCAGCAGCGTCCTCACCGGGACAGATGGCTACACCTTC. Protein sequence: CASSVLTGTDGYTF.

V and J are TRBV28 and TRBJ1-5; D not certain. This CDR3 spans 14 amino acids. Germline-derived CDR1 and CDR2 are MDHEN and SYDVKM. V was clipped by 5 bases and J by 7 bases, with 15 bases between them. DNA of the CDR3: TGTGCCAGCAGTCTCGCTCAGGCAGGCCAGCCCCAGCATTTT. This gives the protein CASSLAQAGQPQHF.

This sequence joins TRBV12-3 or TRBV12-4 and TRBJ2-3; no clear D gene. Trimming shortened V by 7 bases and J by 5 bases, and 7 bases separated the two germline ends. CDR3 length: 11 residues. The CDR3 region has the DNA TGTGCCAGCAACTCGGGAGATACGCAGTATTTT. The encoded protein is CASNSGDTQYF.

V and J are TRBV6-2 or TRBV6-3 and TRBJ2-7; 7 bases are shared with TRBD1. The CDR3 extends over 18 amino acids. V shed 6 bases, J shed 5 bases, and the junction held 22 bases outside the gene matches. Per the germline V gene, CDR1 is MNHEY and CDR2 is SVGEGT. The CDR3 DNA is TGTGCCAGCAGCCTCTTACCGTTTCGAACCGGGACAGCGAACGAGCAGTACTTC. It specifies CASSLLPFRTGTANEQYF.

The chain joins TRBV6-4 to TRBJ1-2; TRBD1 aligns across 7 bases. The germline gives CDR1 MRHNA, CDR2 SNTAGT. Losses at the gene ends were 9 bases for V and 4 bases for J; bases not matched to a gene: 11. The CDR3 has 14 residues. CDR3 in DNA: TGTGCCAGGCCTCACAACAGGGGCCCCTATGGCTACACCTTC. It codes for CARPHNRGPYGYTF.

CDR3 DNA sequence: TGTGCCAGCCTAGTCGGCGGGGAAAGCACAGATACGCAGTATTTT. Protein sequence: CASLVGGESTDTQYF. The chain carries TRBV19 and TRBJ2-3; D possibly corresponds to TRBD2 (6 bases). The germline CDR1 and CDR2 sequences are LNHDA and SQIVND (reference sequence). CDR3 length: 15 residues. Deletions cut 9 bases from V and 0 bases from J, with 16 bases between.

The chain employs TRBV19 and TRBJ2-3; D is ambiguous. Germline lookup yields CDR1 LNHDA and CDR2 SQIVND (reference sequence). Trimming pared 3 bases from V and 1 base from J, leaving 11 bases between. This CDR3 contains 15 residues. CDR3 region: CASSMAAARTDTQYF. The CDR3 DNA reads TGTGCCAGTAGTATGGCGGCCGCCCGCACAGATACGCAGTATTTT. The variable domain in full, with the rest retrieved from reference TRBV19 and TRBJ2-3, is DGGITQSPKYLFRKEGQNVTLSCEQNLNHDAMYWYRQDPGQGLRLIYYSQIVNDFQKGDIAEGYSVSREKKESFPLTVTSAQKNPTAFYLCASSMAAARTDTQYFGPGTRLTVL.

This chain joins TRBV27 and TRBJ1-2, with D perhaps TRBD1 (5 bases). Germline V gene sequence: CDR1 MNHEY, CDR2 SMNVEV (reference sequence). The CDR3 extends over 13 amino acids. Trimming took off 5 bases at V and 4 bases at J, with 11 bases between the two ends. CDR3 bases: TGTGCCAGCAGTCAGGGCCTGATCTATGGCTACACCTTC. Translation gives CASSQGLIYGYTF.

The chain employs TRBV20-1 and TRBJ1-6; D not resolved. CDR3 length equals 13 residues. The ends were cut back, 3 bases at V and 7 bases at J, with 10 bases in the middle. Germline V gene lookup returns CDR1 DFQATT and CDR2 SNEGSKA (reference sequence). The CDR3 DNA reads as TGCAGTGCTAGTGGCCCCGCGAATTCACCCCTCCACTTT. As protein: CSASGPANSPLHF.

The CDR3 protein is CASSARPGTAHMNTEAFF. The CDR3 DNA is TGCGCCAGCAGCGCGCGACCCGGGACAGCACACATGAACACTGAAGCTTTCTTT. The rearrangement joins TRBV5-1 to TRBJ1-1; 7 bases match TRBD1. This CDR3 has 18 amino acids. Germline V gene data show CDR1 as SGHRS and CDR2 as YFSETQ. V was clipped by 4 bases and J by 0 bases; unmatched bases: 15.

This chain links TRBV3-1 (or the pseudogene TRBV3-2) with TRBJ2-7; tentatively, D is TRBD1 (6 bases). Trimming stripped 4 bases from V and 0 bases from J, with 10 bases between. This CDR3 contains 14 residues. CDR1 is LGHDT, CDR2 YNNKEL, per germline (reference sequence). The CDR3 loop is CASSLQGSSYEQYF. In nucleotides, the CDR3 is TGTGCCAGCAGCCTTCAGGGGTCCTCCTACGAGCAGTACTTC.

This chain joins TRBV11-2 and TRBJ1-1; D is undetermined. The germline V gene encodes CDR1 SGHAT and CDR2 FQNNGV. The length of the CDR3 is 15 residues. The germline V and J ends were trimmed by 1 base and 1 base, with 10 bases remaining between them. CDR3 sequence: CASSLVAVPNTEAFF. The CDR3 DNA follows: TGTGCCAGCAGCTTAGTGGCGGTACCGAACACTGAAGCTTTCTTT.

This chain links TRBV9 with TRBJ2-2; the D gene is possibly TRBD1 (6 bases). The germline gives CDR1 SGDLS, CDR2 YYNGEE. Trimming took 4 bases from V and 2 from J, leaving 15 bases between them. This CDR3 spans 16 amino acids. The CDR3 here is CASSPTGQTNTGELFF. The DNA for the CDR3 is TGTGCCAGCAGCCCCACTGGACAGACTAACACCGGGGAGCTGTTTTTT.

The chain recombines TRBV6-5 with TRBJ2-7; TRBD2 aligns across 8 bases. This CDR3 is built from 15 residues. Unmatched junction bases numbered 11, after V lost 5 bases and J lost 5 bases. Germline values: CDR1 MNHEY, CDR2 SVGAGI. The chain's CDR3 is CASSRGRREGHEQYF. As DNA, the CDR3 is TGTGCCAGCAGTCGCGGACGACGGGAGGGCCACGAGCAGTACTTC.

V gene TRBV28 combines with J gene TRBJ1-4, with D possibly matching TRBD1 (5 bases). CDR3 length equals 16 residues. Trimming took off 6 bases at V and 0 bases at J, with 14 bases between the two ends. Germline V CDR1 and CDR2: MDHEN, SYDVKM. CDR3 sequence (DNA): TGTGCCAGCAGGGACGACAGACTTGCAACTAATGAAAAACTGTTTTTT. Translation gives CASRDDRLATNEKLFF. The full variable domain, completed using reference TRBV28 and TRBJ1-4, is DVKVTQSSRYLVKRTGEKVFLECVQDMDHENMFWYRQDPGLGLRLIYFSYDVKMKEKGDIPEGYSVSREKKERFSLILESASTNQTSMYLCASRDDRLATNEKLFFGSGTQLSVL.

The CDR3 reads CASSPGPLPLGPEAFF. CDR3 bases: TGTGCCAGTAGCCCGGGCCCCCTCCCATTGGGGCCCGAAGCTTTCTTT. The chain employs TRBV19 and TRBJ1-1; D possibly corresponds to TRBD1 (5 bases). This CDR3 is built from 16 residues. CDR1 LNHDA and CDR2 SQIVND come from the germline V gene (reference sequence). V lost 6 bases to trimming and J lost 8 bases, with 25 bases between them.